These T cell receptor beta chains were read from a single sample in a study of PD-1 blockade in classical Hodgkin lymphoma. Assay used: immunoSEQ multiplex PCR; TCRdb lists only in-frame clones, some missing. The sample has about 64,000 clones, about 92% seen once. Sequencing used peripheral blood mononuclear cells (PBMCs), obtained before the fourth cycle of nivolumab. The source of these receptors is a human donor with classical Hodgkin lymphoma. The CDR3 runs from the conserved cysteine through the conserved F or W. A D gene is named only where the DNA matches it firmly. A row's size may be missing; if present it is once, few, many or a size class.

D gene,J gene,clone size,V gene,CDR3 protein,CDR3 DNA
-,TRBJ2-7,-,TRBV5-5,CASSLDDGSSYEQYF,TGTGCCAGCAGCTTGGATGACGGTAGCTCCTACGAGCAGTACTTC
-,TRBJ2-7,-,TRBV27,CASSTGLHEQYF,TGTGCCAGCAGTACAGGGTTGCACGAGCAGTACTTC
-,TRBJ1-1,-,TRBV10-3,CAITPRADTEAFF,TGTGCCATCACCCCCAGGGCGGACACTGAAGCTTTCTTT
-,TRBJ2-7,-,TRBV27,CASRRGGGYEQYF,TGTGCCAGTCGCCGGGGAGGGGGCTACGAGCAGTACTTC
-,TRBJ2-6,-,TRBV9,CASSVDRATGANVLTF,TGTGCCAGCAGCGTAGACAGGGCAACTGGGGCCAACGTCCTGACTTTC
-,TRBJ1-5,-,TRBV19,CASTTSAGVNQPQHF,TGTGCCAGTACCACATCGGCGGGGGTAAATCAGCCCCAGCATTTT
-,TRBJ1-3,-,TRBV28,CASSVAGSHTIYF,TGTGCCAGCAGTGTTGCAGGGTCCCACACCATATATTTT
-,TRBJ2-3,-,TRBV7-8,CASSPSGGTDTQYF,TGTGCCAGCAGCCCTAGTGGAGGCACAGATACGCAGTATTTT
TRBD1,TRBJ2-5,-,TRBV28,CASSPRTGPETQYF,TGTGCCAGCAGTCCCCGGACAGGGCCAGAGACCCAGTACTTC
TRBD2,TRBJ2-1,-,TRBV27,CASSTTRGGAYNEQFF,TGTGCCAGCAGTACAACGCGGGGGGGCGCTTACAATGAGCAGTTCTTC
TRBD2,TRBJ2-2,-,TRBV7-9,CASSFAGLAGGTGELFF,TGTGCCAGCAGCTTCGCCGGACTAGCGGGAGGAACCGGGGAGCTGTTTTTT
-,TRBJ2-2,once,TRBV7-9,CASSKGGELFF,TGTGCCAGCAGCAAGGGCGGGGAGCTGTTTTTT
-,TRBJ1-6,-,TRBV18,CASSPNTAGNSPLHF,TGTGCCAGCTCACCCAACACAGCTGGTAATTCACCCCTCCACTTT
-,TRBJ2-1,-,TRBV10-3,CAISDLVSEQFF,TGTGCCATCAGTGATCTAGTCAGTGAGCAGTTCTTC
-,TRBJ2-7,-,TRBV6-1,CASSPNAYEQYF,TGTGCCAGCAGCCCGAACGCCTACGAGCAGTACTTC
TRBD2,TRBJ2-5,-,TRBV5-1,CASSLNLLGSSGNRPQETQYF,TGCGCCAGCAGCTTGAACTTGCTTGGAAGTAGCGGGAATCGGCCCCAAGAGACCCAGTACTTC
TRBD2,TRBJ2-3,-,TRBV7-2,CASSLLGTSMTDTQYF,TGTGCCAGCAGCTTACTCGGGACTAGCATGACAGATACGCAGTATTTT
-,TRBJ1-6,-,TRBV19,CASSKIFQGSVSPLHF,TGTGCCAGTAGTAAAATATTTCAGGGGTCGGTTTCACCCCTCCACTTT
-,TRBJ1-4,-,TRBV5-4,CASSSDWGRENEKLFF,TGTGCCAGCAGCTCCGATTGGGGGCGGGAGAATGAAAAACTGTTTTTT
-,TRBJ2-1,-,TRBV5-1,CASSLGAAVQLNEQFF,TGCGCCAGCAGCTTAGGTGCGGCCGTGCAACTTAATGAGCAGTTCTTC
-,TRBJ2-7,-,TRBV4-2,CASSQVSAGRYEQYF,TGTGCCAGCAGCCAAGTTTCCGCAGGGCGGTACGAGCAGTACTTC
-,TRBJ2-7,-,TRBV29-1,CSVKGASQSYEQYF,TGCAGCGTTAAAGGGGCTTCCCAATCCTACGAGCAGTACTTC
TRBD1,TRBJ2-1,-,TRBV28,CASRTGQGVGGDSNEQFF,TGTGCCAGCAGAACGGGACAGGGGGTCGGCGGTGACTCGAATGAGCAGTTCTTC
-,TRBJ2-7,-,TRBV27,CASSSHTTRDHSYEQYF,TGTGCCAGCAGTTCCCATACGACTAGGGATCATTCCTACGAGCAGTACTTC
-,TRBJ2-5,-,TRBV12-5,CASGLMLGQETQYF,TGTGCTAGTGGTTTGATGCTGGGTCAAGAGACCCAGTACTTC
-,TRBJ2-1,-,TRBV5-6,CASSLFRGTYNEQFF,TGTGCCAGCAGCTTGTTCAGGGGCACCTACAATGAGCAGTTCTTC
-,TRBJ1-6,-,TRBV21-1,CASSKSLGEDTGLSSYNSPLHF,TGTGCCAGCAGCAAATCTCTTGGGGAAGATACAGGACTGAGCTCCTATAATTCACCCCTCCACTTT
-,TRBJ2-1,-,TRBV7-8,CASSLGLTEQFF,TGTGCCAGCAGCTTAGGATTGACTGAGCAGTTCTTC
-,TRBJ2-2,-,TRBV7-9,CASSLSLTGSNPGELFF,TGTGCCAGCAGCCTATCTCTAACAGGGTCTAACCCCGGGGAGCTGTTTTTT
-,TRBJ1-4,-,TRBV5-1,CASSLRGAGATNEKLFF,TGCGCCAGCAGCTTGAGAGGGGCGGGAGCAACTAATGAAAAACTGTTTTTT
TRBD2,TRBJ2-1,few,TRBV28,CASSFSTSGSSYNEQFF,TGTGCCAGCAGTTTCTCGACTAGCGGGAGCTCCTACAATGAGCAGTTCTTC
-,TRBJ1-4,-,TRBV2,CASSEMAGSRNEKLFF,TGTGCCAGCAGTGAAATGGCTGGGTCTCGGAATGAAAAACTGTTTTTT
TRBD1,TRBJ2-7,-,TRBV29-1,CSVGPGTGPGGEQYF,TGCAGCGTTGGGCCCGGGACAGGGCCCGGAGGCGAGCAGTACTTC
-,TRBJ2-6,-,TRBV6-5,CASSYSRGAGANVLTF,TGTGCCAGCAGTTACTCAAGGGGGGCCGGGGCCAACGTCCTGACTTTC
TRBD2,TRBJ2-5,-,TRBV5-1,CASSLDPRGAGEETQYF,TGCGCCAGCAGCTTGGACCCCAGGGGAGCGGGAGAAGAGACCCAGTACTTC
-,TRBJ2-3,-,TRBV7-9,CASSFLADTQYF,TGTGCCAGCAGCTTCCTCGCAGATACGCAGTATTTT
-,TRBJ2-4,-,TRBV6-4,CASSDSTGGNIQYF,TGTGCCAGCAGTGACTCTACGGGGGGCAACATTCAGTACTTC
-,TRBJ1-1,-,TRBV19,CASSIGTGSNTEAFF,TGTGCCAGTAGTATAGGAACAGGGTCGAACACTGAAGCTTTCTTT
-,TRBJ2-3,-,TRBV6-1,CASSEQGTDTQYF,TGTGCCAGCAGTGAACAGGGAACAGATACGCAGTATTTT
-,TRBJ2-3,-,TRBV19,CASRKGDTQYF,TGTGCCAGTAGGAAGGGAGATACGCAGTATTTT
TRBD1,TRBJ1-2,once,TRBV14,CASSPSRQGWGNYGYTF,TGTGCCAGCAGCCCATCCAGACAGGGGTGGGGTAACTATGGCTACACCTTC
TRBD2,TRBJ2-5,-,TRBV2,CASSPLSGRAETQYF,TGTGCCAGCAGTCCCCTTAGCGGGAGGGCGGAGACCCAGTACTTC
TRBD1,TRBJ2-3,-,TRBV10-3,CAISTSPLQGTEDTQYF,TGTGCCATCAGTACCTCACCTTTACAGGGGACAGAAGATACGCAGTATTTT
TRBD2,TRBJ2-1,-,TRBV19,CASSIRDGGVNEQFF,TGTGCCAGTAGTATTCGGGACGGGGGGGTAAATGAGCAGTTCTTC
-,TRBJ2-5,-,TRBV11-2,CASSSTVQAETQYF,TGTGCCAGCAGCTCTACAGTTCAGGCGGAGACCCAGTACTTC
-,TRBJ2-1,-,TRBV5-4,CASSLVGFSYNEQFF,TGTGCCAGCAGCTTGGTGGGATTTTCCTACAATGAGCAGTTCTTC
TRBD1,TRBJ2-3,-,TRBV2,CATASGGADTQYF,TGTGCCACGGCGTCAGGGGGCGCAGATACGCAGTATTTT
-,TRBJ2-5,-,TRBV28,CASSPPPVGGETQYF,TGTGCCAGCAGTCCCCCACCAGTCGGTGGAGAGACCCAGTACTTC
TRBD1,TRBJ1-4,-,TRBV5-6,CASSLGLRTGGEKLFF,TGTGCCAGCAGCTTGGGCCTTCGGACAGGCGGCGAAAAACTGTTTTTT